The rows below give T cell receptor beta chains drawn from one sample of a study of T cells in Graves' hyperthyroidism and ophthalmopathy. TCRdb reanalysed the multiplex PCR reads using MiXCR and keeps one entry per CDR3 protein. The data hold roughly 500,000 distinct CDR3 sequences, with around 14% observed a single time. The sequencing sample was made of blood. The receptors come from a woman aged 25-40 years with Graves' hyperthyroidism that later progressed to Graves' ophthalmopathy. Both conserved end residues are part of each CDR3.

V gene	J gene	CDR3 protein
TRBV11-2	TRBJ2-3	CASSQTSGISTDTQYF
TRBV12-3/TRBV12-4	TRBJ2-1	CAGCRQMDNEQFF
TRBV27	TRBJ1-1	CASSMRRDSYEAFF
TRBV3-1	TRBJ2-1	CASSQIGRGEQFF
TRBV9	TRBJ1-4	CASSVLPGGGGKANEKLFF
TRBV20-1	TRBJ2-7	CSARDWAGNYEQYF
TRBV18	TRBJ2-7	CASSPIIQGAAYEQYF
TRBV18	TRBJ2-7	CASSPQDANGGEQYF
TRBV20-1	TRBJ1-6	CSARFWDRGNSPLHF
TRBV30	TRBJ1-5	CAWSVKEGQPQHF
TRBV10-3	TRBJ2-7	CAISESRERDYEQYF
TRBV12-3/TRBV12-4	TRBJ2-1	CASTRRTSRNEQFF
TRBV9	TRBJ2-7	CASSPGTAVYEQYF
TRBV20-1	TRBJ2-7	CSAIEKFPYEQYF
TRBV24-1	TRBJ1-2	CATRTGYGYTF
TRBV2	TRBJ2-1	CASRDLGLTRHSEQFF
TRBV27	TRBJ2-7	CASSLSPGREQYF
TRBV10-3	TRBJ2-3	CAISGAVAGGGTDTQYF
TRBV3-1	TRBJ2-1	CASSQDSIRGSQFF
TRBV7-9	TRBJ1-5	CASSLWGGTGSNQPQHF
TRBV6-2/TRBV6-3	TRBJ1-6	CASSYREGTYNSPLHF
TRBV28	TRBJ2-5	CASSGGGGAWETQYF
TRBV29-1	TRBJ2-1	CSVPGPRLTSGMNNEQFF